The 32 T cell receptor beta chains given below trace back to one sample, sequenced in a study of T-cell memory formation after mild COVID-19. TCRdb ran MiXCR on the 5' RACE reads and lists one entry per CDR3 protein. The table includes 450,000 to 700,000 distinct CDR3 sequences, over 15% detected once. Sequenced: PBMCs or a T cell subset sorted from them (not recorded which). The origin of the receptors is an adult woman who had mild COVID-19 (a few samples of this study predate the infection). Cell type and time point are not known.

This clonotype was found a few times. V and J are TRBV2 and TRBJ1-3; D is undetermined. The CDR3 is 15 residues long. The germline V and J ends were trimmed by 7 bases and 0 bases, with 13 bases remaining between them. CDR1 SNHLY and CDR2 FYNNEI come from the germline V gene. Here the CDR3 reads CASTQREHSGNTIYF. The CDR3 nucleotides read TGTGCCAGCACGCAACGCGAACACTCTGGAAACACCATATATTTT.

This clonotype was seen a handful of times. The chain carries TRBV21-1 and TRBJ2-7; the table's D gene call, TRBD1, was not cross checked with the DNA. TRBV21-1 is a pseudogene locus. This CDR3 has 16 residues. The CDR3 nucleotides read TGTGCCAGCAGTGCCCCGGGACCTCAGAAATATTACGAGCAGTACTTC. It codes for CASSAPGPQKYYEQYF.

This rearrangement joins TRBV18 to TRBJ2-6; 12 bases match TRBD2. The V segment lost 2 bases and the J segment 6 bases; nucleotides outside the gene matches: 8. The CDR3 contains 18 residues. Per the germline V gene, CDR1 is KGHSH and CDR2 is LQKENI. CDR3 sequence reads: CASSPLLAGGSLANVLTF. The CDR3 DNA follows: TGTGCCAGCTCACCATTACTAGCGGGGGGCTCCTTGGCCAACGTCCTGACTTTC.

This chain connects TRBV19 to TRBJ1-2; D might be TRBD1 (6 bases). Germline CDR1 is LNHDA and CDR2 is SQIVND (reference sequence). V lost 11 bases to trimming and J lost 2 bases, with 18 bases between them. This CDR3 has 14 residues. This CDR3 reads CAARHRALNYGYTF. The CDR3 coding sequence is TGTGCCGCACGTCACAGGGCGCTCAACTATGGCTACACCTTC.

This clonotype has only a few counts. The chain employs TRBV12-3 or TRBV12-4 and TRBJ2-7; 7 nucleotides agree with TRBD1. The V and J ends lost 5 bases and 0 bases, in that order; junction bases with no gene match: 10. The CDR3 contains 16 residues. The CDR3 spells CASSIGGLGVSYEQYF. Here the CDR3 DNA reads TGTGCCAGCAGTATAGGGGGCCTTGGAGTCTCCTACGAGCAGTACTTC.

The chain recombines TRBV7-9 with TRBJ1-1; a possible D gene is TRBD1 (6 bases). Trimming cost V 1 base and J 5 bases, with 11 bases left between them. CDR1 and CDR2 from the germline V gene are SEHNR and FQNEAQ (reference sequence). The CDR3 contains 14 residues. The CDR3 spells CASSLEGGQTEAFF. Here the CDR3 DNA reads TGTGCCAGCAGCTTAGAAGGGGGGCAAACTGAAGCTTTCTTT.

This clonotype was recorded many times. The rearrangement uses TRBV7-9 and TRBJ1-1; D remains unclear. The CDR3 covers 15 residues. Germline CDR1 reads SEHNR; CDR2 reads FQNEAQ (reference sequence). V lost 2 bases, J lost 6 bases, and 16 bases lay in between. In DNA, the CDR3 is TGTGCCAGCAGCTTACCCCTTGGACGGAGACCTGAAGCTTTCTTT. It translates to CASSLPLGRRPEAFF.

There are a few counts of this clonotype. The rearrangement joins TRBV7-9 to TRBJ2-4; D not certain. The CDR3 has 16 residues. V was pared by 3 bases and J by 0 bases, with 12 bases between. The germline V gene encodes CDR1 SEHNR and CDR2 FQNEAQ (reference sequence). The CDR3 nucleotides are TGTGCCAGCAGCTTGCGTGTAGGGCTAGCCAAAAACATTCAGTACTTC. This translates into CASSLRVGLAKNIQYF.

This clonotype was counted a few times. The chain uses TRBV29-1 and TRBJ2-3; D remains ambiguous. The CDR3 spans 11 residues. Germline assignment: CDR1 SQVTM and CDR2 ANQGSEA. V shed 6 bases and J shed 12 bases, with 16 bases lying between them. The CDR3 region has the DNA TGCAGCGTCGCTAAGGCGGTTATTCAGTATTTT. Translation gives CSVAKAVIQYF.

The V gene is TRBV12-3 or TRBV12-4, the J gene TRBJ2-7, with 9 bases matching TRBD1. V trimming: 2 bases; J trimming: 0 bases; junction bases outside the gene matches: 5. The CDR3 runs to 16 residues. CDR3 loop: CASSLWGQGNSYEQYF. The CDR3, as DNA: TGTGCCAGCAGTTTATGGGGACAGGGTAACTCCTACGAGCAGTACTTC.

The chain employs TRBV7-2 and TRBJ1-1; TRBD1 is a possible D gene (5 bases). CDR1 is SGHTA, CDR2 FQGNSA, per germline. The V end was cut by 0 bases, the J end by 1 base, with 15 bases between. The CDR3 covers 17 residues. The CDR3 protein is CASSLAHGGLKNTEAFF. In DNA form, the CDR3 reads TGTGCCAGCAGCTTAGCGCATGGGGGTCTGAAGAACACTGAAGCTTTCTTT.

In this sample, this clonotype turned up a few times. This sequence joins TRBV3-1 and TRBJ1-1, with D unresolved. The ends were cut back, 1 base at V and 0 bases at J, with 6 bases in the middle. Germline assignment: CDR1 LGHDT and CDR2 YNNKEL (reference sequence). CDR3 length equals 14 residues. CDR3 nucleotide sequence: TGTGCCAGCAGCCAAGCATCCTTGAACACTGAAGCTTTCTTT. The encoded protein is CASSQASLNTEAFF.

The V call is TRBV20-1, the J call TRBJ2-3, with unresolved D. The CDR3 totals 10 residues. Germline loops: CDR1 DFQATT, CDR2 SNEGSKA (reference sequence). Trimming cost V 5 bases and J 9 bases, with 9 bases left between them. CDR3 amino acids: CSAPSATQYF. The CDR3 coding sequence is TGCAGTGCTCCCTCGGCCACGCAGTATTTT.

The table lists this clonotype with many counts. The chain uses TRBV7-8 and TRBJ2-5, with 7 bases matching TRBD2. Germline trimming cut 2 bases from V and 9 bases from J; bases unmatched to any gene: 3. Germline CDR1 reads SGHVS; CDR2 reads FQNEAQ. This CDR3 is 12 amino acids long. CDR3 region: CASSLSGAAQYF. DNA for the CDR3: TGTGCCAGCAGCTTAAGCGGGGCGGCCCAGTACTTC.

This rearrangement joins TRBV6-6 to TRBJ1-5; no definite D call. The CDR3 length is 11 residues. The V gene's germline CDR1 is MNHNY and CDR2 SVGAGI (reference sequence). Trimming took 6 bases from V and 7 from J, leaving 7 bases between them. The DNA for the CDR3 is TGTGCCAGCAGAAGGGAGCAGCCCCAGCATTTT. It codes for CASRREQPQHF.

The V and J genes are TRBV7-9 and TRBJ2-5; 8 nucleotides line up with TRBD2. Trimming at V came to 1 base and at J to 6 bases, leaving 4 bases not matched to a gene. Germline V lookup: CDR1 SEHNR, CDR2 FQNEAQ (reference sequence). The CDR3 has 14 residues. The CDR3 loop is CASSLVTSEKTQYF. CDR3 sequence (DNA): TGTGCCAGCAGCTTAGTGACTAGCGAGAAGACCCAGTACTTC.

This chain connects TRBV9 to TRBJ2-2, with TRBD1 identical over 9 bases. Germline CDR1 is SGDLS and CDR2 is YYNGEE. This CDR3 is built from 16 residues. Trimming removed 3 bases from V and 2 bases from J; junction bases left unmatched: 5. The CDR3: CASSATGQGNTGELFF. For the CDR3, the DNA is TGTGCCAGCAGCGCCACGGGACAGGGAAACACCGGGGAGCTGTTTTTT.

With regard to this clonotype: A read error is possible here, since a much larger clone lies one base away. The CDR3, as DNA: TGTGCCACCAGTGATTTTGGGCGGACCTCCTACAATGAGCAGTTCTTC. Its translation: CATSDFGRTSYNEQFF. The chain carries TRBV24-1 and TRBJ2-1; D not resolved. Trimming stripped 1 base from V and 0 bases from J, with 9 bases between. The length of the CDR3 is 16 residues. The germline gives CDR1 KGHDR, CDR2 SFDVKD.

This clonotype was observed a few times. This chain joins TRBV7-2 and TRBJ2-3; 8 bases agree with TRBD2. This CDR3 region has 16 residues. From germline, CDR1 is SGHTA and CDR2 FQGNSA. J was trimmed by 4 bases and V by 6 bases; bases with no gene match: 12. CDR3 amino acids: CASRSRGRGDSDTQYF. The CDR3 DNA reads TGTGCCAGCAGGTCCCGCGGGCGGGGGGACTCAGATACGCAGTATTTT.

V usage is TRBV24-1 and J usage is TRBJ2-2; D is possibly TRBD1 (6 bases). The V end lost 3 bases, the J end lost 1 base, and 8 bases lay between the germline ends. Germline V gives CDR1 KGHDR, CDR2 SFDVKD. This CDR3 region has 15 residues. The CDR3 here is CATSDPTGNTGELFF. CDR3 nucleotides: TGTGCCACCAGTGATCCGACAGGGAACACCGGGGAGCTGTTTTTT.

The table lists this clonotype with a few counts. CDR3 protein: CASRGQEETQYF. CDR3 bases: TGCGCCAGCCGGGGGCAAGAGGAGACCCAGTACTTC. The chain employs TRBV5-1 and TRBJ2-5; either TRBD1 or TRBD2 may fit D (6 bases each). The CDR3 consists of 12 residues. V was shortened by 7 bases and J by 5 bases, with 12 bases between the two germline ends. CDR1 and CDR2 (germline): SGHRS, YFSETQ.

This clonotype appeared many times. The J gene is TRBJ2-3, the V gene TRBV11-2; D ambiguous. Per the germline V gene, CDR1 is SGHAT and CDR2 is FQNNGV. The length of the CDR3 is 13 residues. V was shortened by 5 bases and J by 0 bases, with 6 bases between the two germline ends. In nucleotides, the CDR3 is TGTGCCAGCAGCGTCACAAGCACAGATACGCAGTATTTT. Its translation is CASSVTSTDTQYF. Complete variable domain (other parts from reference TRBV11-2 and TRBJ2-3): EAGVAQSPRYKIIEKRQSVAFWCNPISGHATLYWYQQILGQGPKLLIQFQNNGVVDDSQLPKDRFSAERLKGVDSTLKIQPAKLEDSAVYLCASSVTSTDTQYFGPGTRLTVL.

The chain recombines TRBV29-1 with TRBJ1-6, with 9 bases fitting TRBD1. This CDR3 contains 13 residues. With 6 bases clipped from V and 9 bases from J, the junction kept 6 bases outside the gene matches. Germline V lookup: CDR1 SQVTM, CDR2 ANQGSEA. CDR3 sequence: CSVSGTGSSPLHF. CDR3 nucleotide sequence: TGCAGCGTCTCCGGGACAGGGAGTTCACCCCTCCACTTT.

This sequence joins TRBV12-3 or TRBV12-4 and TRBJ2-1; D may be TRBD1 (5 bases). V lost 2 bases and J 4 bases, leaving 12 bases between the germline ends. This CDR3 spans 15 amino acids. Here the CDR3 DNA reads TGTGCCAGCAGTTTATGGACAAGGGGATACAATGAGCAGTTCTTC. Its translation: CASSLWTRGYNEQFF.

The genes are TRBV18 and TRBJ2-1; the match to TRBD1 covers 12 bases. The germline gives CDR1 KGHSH, CDR2 LQKENI. V gave up 3 bases and J gave up 15 bases; unmatched junction bases: 6. The CDR3 consists of 13 residues. CDR3 DNA: TGTGCCAGCTCACCCGGGACAGGGGGCAACTCGTTCTTC. This translates into CASSPGTGGNSFF.

There are a few counts of this clonotype. The chain joins TRBV7-9 to TRBJ2-3; D may be TRBD1 (6 bases). Germline-derived CDR1 and CDR2 are SEHNR and FQNEAQ (reference sequence). Deletions cut 6 bases from V and 3 bases from J, with 16 bases between. The CDR3 length is 15 residues. The DNA for the CDR3 is TGTGCCAGCAGTCCAGGGGATCCGGGGACAGATACGCAGTATTTT. This gives the protein CASSPGDPGTDTQYF.

J is TRBJ1-2 and V is TRBV4-2; D may be TRBD1 (5 bases). Germline V CDR1 and CDR2: LGHNA, YNFKEQ. Trimming shortened V by 0 bases and J by 6 bases, and 11 bases separated the two germline ends. The CDR3 has 14 residues. The CDR3 is CASSQDLTGDGYTF. Written as DNA, the CDR3 is TGTGCCAGCAGCCAAGACCTCACAGGAGATGGCTACACCTTC.

This clonotype turned up a few times. This rearrangement joins TRBV4-2 to TRBJ2-1; 12 bases match TRBD2. The CDR3 is 18 residues long. J gave up 9 bases and V 1 base, and 13 bases lay outside the gene matches. The V gene's germline CDR1 is LGHNA and CDR2 YNFKEQ. As DNA, the CDR3 is TGTGCCAGCAGCCAAGGTGGGCTAGCGGGGGGGCTCCCCGCTGAGCAGTTCTTC. Encoded protein: CASSQGGLAGGLPAEQFF.

V gene TRBV20-1 combines with J gene TRBJ2-1, with 7 bases lining up with TRBD1. In germline, CDR1 is DFQATT, CDR2 SNEGSKA (reference sequence). V dropped 0 bases and J dropped 6; count of bases not matched to a gene: 5. There are 14 residues in the CDR3. As DNA, the CDR3 is TGCAGTGCTAGAGATAGTGCAGGGGGCAATGAGCAGTTCTTC. Protein: CSARDSAGGNEQFF.

This clonotype was detected only a few times. The rearrangement joins TRBV25-1 to TRBJ2-7; 10 bases line up with TRBD1. The germline V gene has CDR1 MGHDK and CDR2 SYGVNS. The CDR3 spans 11 residues. The trim removed 8 bases at V and 5 bases at J, leaving 0 bases unmatched. CDR3 protein: CASGQGDEQYF. The CDR3 DNA follows: TGTGCCAGCGGACAGGGGGACGAGCAGTACTTC.

Many counts were recorded for this clonotype. The V and J genes are TRBV7-3 and TRBJ2-2; 7 bases match TRBD1. CDR3 length equals 16 residues. Germline assignment: CDR1 SGHTA and CDR2 FQGTGA. Trimming removed 4 bases from V and 4 bases from J; junction bases left unmatched: 9. Written as DNA, the CDR3 is TGTGCCAGCAGCTCTTCAACAGGGGTTGGCACCGGGGAGCTGTTTTTT. This gives the protein CASSSSTGVGTGELFF.

In its sample, this clonotype was seen a few times. The chain combines TRBV19 with TRBJ2-1; 9 bases map to TRBD2. This CDR3 contains 20 residues. Germline V lookup: CDR1 LNHDA, CDR2 SQIVND (reference sequence). V dropped 5 bases and J dropped 2; count of bases not matched to a gene: 19. The CDR3 reads CASSPLSGGKVSGAYNEQFF. CDR3 sequence (DNA): TGTGCCAGTAGTCCACTCAGCGGGGGGAAGGTGTCGGGCGCCTACAATGAGCAGTTCTTC.